This entry lists 24 T cell receptor beta chains sequenced from one sample in a study of T cell changes during pregnancy in multiple sclerosis. Data came from immunoSEQ multiplex PCR; TCRdb stores just in-frame clones and leaves some out. The sample contains approximately 72,000 clones, about 90% of which appear only once. Specimen: peripheral blood, collected in the first trimester of pregnancy. These receptors came from a female donor in good health, enrolled as a control in a pregnancy study.

The chain has TRBV15 and TRBJ2-1; possibly TRBD1 for D (5 bases). Germline CDR1 and CDR2: LNHNV and YYDKDF (reference sequence). The germline V and J ends were trimmed by 5 bases and 10 bases, with 21 bases remaining between them. CDR3 length equals 15 residues. The CDR3 region is CATSWTRESVGEQFF. The CDR3 DNA sequence: TGTGCCACCAGCTGGACAAGGGAATCAGTGGGGGAGCAGTTCTTC.

This clone was seen ten or more times. The rearrangement joins TRBV2 to TRBJ2-1; 10 nucleotides agree with TRBD1. This CDR3 has 15 residues. V lost 4 bases and J lost 1; bases outside the gene matches: 1. In germline, CDR1 is SNHLY, CDR2 FYNNEI. This CDR3 is CASSADRGSYNEQFF. The CDR3 coding sequence is TGTGCCAGCAGTGCGGACAGGGGGTCCTACAATGAGCAGTTCTTC.

The chain combines TRBV6-1 with TRBJ2-7; D is uncertain. The V end was cut by 2 bases, the J end by 0 bases, with 2 bases between. There are 12 residues in the CDR3. CDR1 is MNHNS and CDR2 is SASEGT in the germline V gene. CDR3: CASSELSYEQYF. The CDR3 coding sequence is TGTGCCAGCAGTGAACTCTCCTACGAGCAGTACTTC.

V gene TRBV6-5 combines with J gene TRBJ1-2, with D possibly being TRBD1 (5 bases). V lost 0 bases and J 6 bases, leaving 11 bases between the germline ends. Germline values: CDR1 MNHEY, CDR2 SVGAGI. CDR3 length: 14 residues. For the CDR3, the DNA is TGTGCCAGCAGTTACTCTGGTGGAGGGGATGGCTACACCTTC. Amino acids: CASSYSGGGDGYTF.

This chain connects TRBV4-2 to TRBJ2-2; TRBD1 matches at 9 bases. The V gene end was trimmed by 0 bases and the J gene end by 5 bases; junction bases not matched to a gene: 4. Germline CDR1 reads LGHNA; CDR2 reads YNFKEQ. This CDR3 region has 16 residues. The CDR3 DNA is TGTGCCAGCAGCCAAGATGGGGACAGGGTTACCGGGGAGCTGTTTTTT. It specifies CASSQDGDRVTGELFF.

The chain couples TRBV5-6 to TRBJ2-7; possibly TRBD1 for D (7 bases). The V gene lost 2 bases and the J gene lost 2 bases, with 20 bases spanning the gap. This CDR3 spans 17 amino acids. Germline CDR1 reads SGHDT; CDR2 reads YYEEEE. The DNA of the CDR3 is TGTGCCAGCAGCTTCCTTCTTAATAGGAGGGGGCCCTACGAGCAGTACTTC. Amino acid sequence: CASSFLLNRRGPYEQYF.

This clone was seen a single time. The CDR3 here is CASSLGWGRENTEAFF. CDR3 sequence (DNA): TGCGCCAGCAGCTTGGGGTGGGGGCGCGAGAACACTGAAGCTTTCTTT. This chain joins TRBV5-1 and TRBJ1-1, with D perhaps matching TRBD1 (6 bases). Trimming took 0 bases from V and 1 from J, leaving 13 bases between them. Germline loops: CDR1 SGHRS, CDR2 YFSETQ. CDR3 length equals 16 residues.

The rearrangement joins TRBV14 to TRBJ2-7; the match to TRBD1 covers 7 bases. Trimming cost V 1 base and J 3 bases; bases outside gene matches: 6. CDR1 SGHDN and CDR2 FVKESK come from the germline V gene. The CDR3 loop spans 15 amino acids. The CDR3 sequence is CASSQGTGLHYEQYF. The CDR3 coding sequence is TGTGCCAGCAGCCAAGGGACAGGCCTACACTACGAGCAGTACTTC.

The J gene is TRBJ1-4, the V gene TRBV21-1; the listed D gene, TRBD1, was not tested against the DNA. TRBV21-1 counts as a pseudogene. The CDR3 runs to 16 residues. The CDR3 DNA reads as TGTGCCAGCAGCAAAGGGGGGCCCGACAGGGATGAAAAACTGTTTTTT. This codes for CASSKGGPDRDEKLFF.

This chain's CDR3 is CASRLRAARGGTEAFF. The DNA for the CDR3 is TGTGCCAGCAGGCTCAGAGCGGCTCGGGGAGGCACTGAAGCTTTCTTT. This rearrangement joins TRBV2 to TRBJ1-1; D call uncertain. CDR1 is SNHLY and CDR2 is FYNNEI in the germline V gene. V lost 6 bases, J lost 4 bases, and 21 bases lay in between. The length of the CDR3 is 16 residues.

The chain couples TRBV6-5 to TRBJ1-5; the D is unclear. Germline-derived CDR1 and CDR2 are MNHEY and SVGAGI. Trimming cost V 6 bases and J 1 base, with 7 bases left between them. The CDR3 sequence is 13 residues long. The CDR3 DNA is TGTGCCAGCAGGGTGGCCAGCAATCAGCCCCAGCATTTT. It yields the protein CASRVASNQPQHF.

This rearrangement joins TRBV30 to TRBJ2-7, with 9 bases that match TRBD1. Germline CDR1 and CDR2: GTSNPN and SVGIG (reference sequence). This CDR3 is 14 amino acids long. V trimming: 2 bases; J trimming: 6 bases; junction bases outside the gene matches: 8. As DNA, the CDR3 is TGTGCCTGGAGTACAGGGACAGGGCGTCGCGAGCAGTACTTC. This codes for CAWSTGTGRREQYF.

V and J are TRBV15 and TRBJ2-2, with 10 bases fitting TRBD2. Germline V CDR1 and CDR2: LNHNV, YYDKDF (reference sequence). The CDR3 covers 19 residues. V was clipped by 0 bases and J by 3 bases; unmatched bases: 10. The CDR3 DNA reads as TGTGCCACCAGCAGAGACCTAGCTACTAGCGGGACTTACACCGGGGAGCTGTTTTTT. This gives the protein CATSRDLATSGTYTGELFF.

This sequence joins TRBV6-5 and TRBJ1-1; no clear D. The germline gives CDR1 MNHEY, CDR2 SVGAGI. Between the trimmed V and J ends, which lost 2 bases and 6 bases, there was a span of 10 bases. CDR3 length: 13 residues. Here the CDR3 reads CASSYGERAEAFF. In DNA form, the CDR3 reads TGTGCCAGCAGTTACGGAGAGAGGGCTGAAGCTTTCTTT.

The chain is built from TRBV6-1 and TRBJ1-3; D is perhaps TRBD1 (6 bases). The CDR3 has 15 amino acids. Germline values: CDR1 MNHNS, CDR2 SASEGT. Trimming pared 2 bases from V and 4 bases from J, leaving 12 bases between. CDR3 in DNA: TGTGCCAGCAGTGAACGCCAAACAGGGGGAAACACCATATATTTT. This sequence encodes CASSERQTGGNTIYF.

The CDR3 DNA reads as TGCAGCGTTGTCACAGGGAGCGGGGAGCTGTTTTTT. Residues: CSVVTGSGELFF. V gene TRBV29-1 combines with J gene TRBJ2-2; TRBD1 might be the D (6 bases). The CDR3 has 12 amino acids. V shed 4 bases and J shed 7 bases, with 10 bases lying between them. Germline CDR1 SQVTM, CDR2 ANQGSEA.

The V call is TRBV7-8, the J call TRBJ2-3, with a possible D match to TRBD2 (5 bases). The CDR3 length is 14 residues. Germline CDR1 SGHVS, CDR2 FQNEAQ. The V end lost 1 base, the J end lost 10 bases, and 15 bases lay between the germline ends. Here the CDR3 DNA reads TGTGCCAGCAGCTTAGTACGGTACGGGATTGCGCAGTATTTT. Translating gives CASSLVRYGIAQYF.

As DNA, the CDR3 is TGTGCCAGCAGTGGCGGACAGTCAGTTCTCCACGAGCAGTACTTC. Residues: CASSGGQSVLHEQYF. The V call is TRBV28, the J call TRBJ2-7; a weak D match, TRBD1 (6 bases). V was pared by 5 bases and J by 5 bases, with 19 bases between. Germline V lookup: CDR1 MDHEN, CDR2 SYDVKM. The CDR3 covers 15 residues.

The chain links TRBV18 to TRBJ1-1; 7 positions agree with TRBD1. Germline trimming cut 3 bases from V and 0 bases from J; bases unmatched to any gene: 4. Germline loops: CDR1 KGHSH, CDR2 LQKENI. The CDR3 consists of 15 residues. The CDR3 coding sequence is TGTGCCAGCTCACCGTTGACAGGGTTGAACACTGAAGCTTTCTTT. It codes for CASSPLTGLNTEAFF.

The V gene is TRBV30, the J gene TRBJ2-2; TRBD1 aligns across 7 bases. The trim removed 5 bases at V and 4 bases at J, leaving 1 base unmatched. This CDR3 has 12 residues. The germline V gene has CDR1 GTSNPN and CDR2 SVGIG (reference sequence). CDR3 loop: CAWDRVTGELFF. For the CDR3, the DNA is TGTGCCTGGGACAGGGTCACCGGGGAGCTGTTTTTT.

The CDR3 nucleotides read TGTGCCAGCAGTGAAGGGCGGGAGGGTGTCGTCGAGCAGTACTTC. It is translated as CASSEGREGVVEQYF. This chain links TRBV6-1 with TRBJ2-7, with TRBD2 matching 9 bases. The CDR3 is 15 amino acids. J gave up 6 bases and V 1 base, and 7 bases lay outside the gene matches. CDR1 and CDR2 (germline): MNHNS, SASEGT.

The chain carries TRBV27 and TRBJ2-7; D not resolved. CDR3 size: 13 residues. V was trimmed by 3 bases and J by 5 bases, leaving 11 bases between them. CDR1 is MNHEY, CDR2 SMNVEV, per germline (reference sequence). CDR3 in amino acids: CASSFVLGHEQYF. For the CDR3, the DNA is TGTGCCAGCAGTTTTGTATTGGGCCACGAGCAGTACTTC.

The chain uses TRBV5-1 and TRBJ2-3; TRBD2 is a possible D gene (6 bases). Trimming stripped 1 base from V and 0 bases from J, with 12 bases between. The CDR3 totals 16 residues. Germline V gene sequence: CDR1 SGHRS, CDR2 YFSETQ. In DNA form, the CDR3 reads TGCGCCAGCAGCTTGTTGGGTAGCGGTAGCACAGATACGCAGTATTTT. As protein: CASSLLGSGSTDTQYF.

The chain is built from TRBV18 and TRBJ2-1; 7 bases agree with TRBD1. V gave up 0 bases and J gave up 6 bases; unmatched junction bases: 8. CDR1 KGHSH and CDR2 LQKENI come from the germline V gene. The CDR3 is 16 residues long. CDR3 sequence (DNA): TGTGCCAGCTCACCACCCCGGCAGGGGGTCTCCAATGAGCAGTTCTTC. Translating gives CASSPPRQGVSNEQFF.